This TCR beta chain was documented in a study of blood T cell repertoires in COVID-19 (dated by TCRdb to the early 2020s). At the level of the whole study: The collaborator samples originated in the United States, Italy and Spain and spanned the acute and convalescent phases of COVID-19. HLA class I and class II types, where available, came from metadata supplied by the sample provider rather than from assay-based typing. The samples were drawn from the first 160 participants of the ongoing ImmuneRACE study and from over 950 subjects provided by 6 global collaborators. Deeply sampled blood TCRbeta repertoires from subjects exposed to, actively infected with, or recovered from COVID-19 were included in the dataset. The material from the prospective study consisted of cDNA or gDNA derived from T cells, B-cell-depleted T cells, or PBMCs. A de-identified subject ID, COVID-19 status, age in years and sex were almost always included in the sample metadata. The repertoires were released in a freely available public database meant as a resource for research on the immune response to SARS-CoV-2.

On the study overall, not on this receptor specifically: How much clinical and demographic metadata was included differed by source and by participant, and the metadata was provided uncurated.

CDR1 and CDR2 are drawn from the germline V gene: SGHTA, FQGNSA. V is pared back by 3 bases and J by 0 bases, with 5 bases lying between the germline termini. Including the terminal cysteine and phenylalanine, the CDR3 comprises 13 residues. Solely the CDR3 DNA is kept, with 39 bases framed from the first base. TCRbeta CDR3 regions were amplified from genomic DNA using the immunoSEQ Assay, a bias-controlled multiplex PCR. Regarding the original processing steps: The number of nucleated cells in each sample was estimated from the amplification of reference gene primers within the assay. To quantify the absolute abundance of each unique TCRbeta CDR3 rearrangement, sequence reads were collapsed and filtered. For each sample, productive Simpson clonality was calculated as the square root of Simpson's diversity index across productive rearrangements. In TCRdb, the immuneACCESS table is reduced to in-frame sequences with V and J assigned. These tables do not hold every clone; where another copy was compared, an unresolved V gene accounts for under half, and the others remain unexplained. V and J calls and clone size are given by that table; D and trimming were obtained from the DNA. This sample lists some 150,000 clones; roughly 80% were detected once. The leading ten clones occupy 7% to 9% of the sample.

Collaborating institutions collected whole blood in K2EDTA tubes following their own protocols. For TCRbeta analysis, collaborators shipped samples in one of three forms: frozen whole blood, isolated PBMCs, or DNA extracted from either of those sample types. This clone was seen just once. Its cognate antigen has yet to be identified. Base qualities are not provided; no much larger clone lies one nucleotide away. The sequenced sample consisted of peripheral blood. The V and J segments used are TRBV7-2 and TRBJ1-2; no confident D gene assignment can be made. This TCR came from a human donor with acute or convalescent COVID-19. The donor label of this sample is uncertain. The sequence in DNA is TGTGCCAGCAGCTTGGGCCCTAACTATGGCTACACCTTC. It translates as CASSLGPNYGYTF.